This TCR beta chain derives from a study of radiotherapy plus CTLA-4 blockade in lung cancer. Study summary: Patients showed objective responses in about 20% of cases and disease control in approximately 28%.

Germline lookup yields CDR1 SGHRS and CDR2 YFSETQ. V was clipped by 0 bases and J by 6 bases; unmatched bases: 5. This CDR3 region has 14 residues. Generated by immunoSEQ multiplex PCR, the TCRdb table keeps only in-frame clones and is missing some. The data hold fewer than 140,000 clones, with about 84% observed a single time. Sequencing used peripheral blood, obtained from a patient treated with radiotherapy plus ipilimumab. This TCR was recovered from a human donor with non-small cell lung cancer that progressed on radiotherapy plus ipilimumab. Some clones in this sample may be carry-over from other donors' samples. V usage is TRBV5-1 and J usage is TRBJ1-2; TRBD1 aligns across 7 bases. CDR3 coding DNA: TGCGCCAGCAGCTTGGAGCAGGGGGTGGATGGCTACACCTTC. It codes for CASSLEQGVDGYTF.